These 28 T cell receptor delta chains share one sample of origin, sequenced in a study of gamma-delta T cells after stem cell transplantation. TCRdb re-called the RT-PCR reads through CATT. The sample comprises around 1,500 delta-chain clones, around 4.5% of which are singletons, and roughly 34% rests with the top ten. The sample was gamma-delta T cells. These receptors were taken from a human donor. It is not recorded whose cells these are; they may come from a transplant donor.

By share, this clone counts as large (0.1 to 1%). The chain is built from TRDV2 and TRDJ1; the match to TRDD3 covers 8 bases. Trimming took 3 bases from V and 0 from J; bases not matched to a gene: 5. Germline V lookup: CDR1 GEAIGNYY, CDR2 EKD. The CDR3 is 15 residues long. The CDR3 coding sequence is TGTGCCTGTGACCCCTGGGGGACCGACACCGATAAACTCATCTTT. This codes for CACDPWGTDTDKLIF.

Regarding this clone: With only one base between it and a far larger clone, this is likely a read error. The sample carries other DNA sequences with the same CDR3. The V and J genes are TRDV2 and TRDJ1; TRDD3 matches at 7 bases. The CDR3 totals 17 residues. CDR1 and CDR2 from the germline V gene are GEAIGNYY and EKD. The chain's CDR3 is CACSFWGAPEYTDKLIF. Here the CDR3 DNA reads TGTGCCTGTAGCTTCTGGGGGGCACCGGAGTACACCGATAAACTCATCTTC.

Remarks on this clone: Given a far larger clone just one base away, this is likely a sequencing read error. The CDR3 sequence: CACDILGPYTDKLIF. CDR3 DNA sequence: TGTGCCTGTGACATCTTGGGGCCGTACACCGATAAACTCATCTTT. The chain carries TRDV2 and TRDJ1, with D perhaps matching TRDD3 (5 bases). Germline V lookup: CDR1 GEAIGNYY, CDR2 EKD. Trimming shortened V by 2 bases and J by 0 bases, and 12 bases separated the two germline ends. The CDR3 spans 15 residues.

This clone was recorded a few times. It is likely a read error: a sequence one base away is far more abundant. The DNA of the CDR3 is TGTGCCTGTGACTCGATACTGGGGGCCACCTCCACCGATAAACTCATCTTT. This codes for CACDSILGATSTDKLIF. The chain employs TRDV2 and TRDJ1, with 8 bases identical to TRDD3. This CDR3 comprises 17 residues. The trim removed 3 bases at V and 1 base at J, leaving 12 bases unmatched. Germline lookup yields CDR1 GEAIGNYY and CDR2 EKD.

About this clone: This probably arose from a read error, given a far larger clone one base away. The chain links TRDV2 to TRDJ3, with TRDD3 identical over 13 bases. The germline V gene has CDR1 GEAIGNYY and CDR2 EKD. V was pared by 6 bases and J by 1 base, with 14 bases of the junction left unmatched. This CDR3 has 21 amino acids. In DNA form, the CDR3 reads TGTGCCTGTCACAGAACTGGGGGATACGCCCTCAGGTCCTGGGACACCCGACAGATGTTTTTC. Encoded protein: CACHRTGGYALRSWDTRQMFF.

The sample holds a few counts of this clone. A far larger clone is off by one base, so a read error is likely. At the DNA level, this CDR3 is encoded by other sequences in the same sample as well. The V call is TRDV2, the J call TRDJ1; possibly TRDD3 for D (5 bases). This CDR3 contains 15 residues. V lost 1 base, J lost 0 bases, and 11 bases lay in between. Germline V gene lookup returns CDR1 GEAIGNYY and CDR2 EKD. The CDR3 here is CACDTLGEYTDKLIF. CDR3 bases: TGTGCCTGTGACACGCTAGGGGAGTACACCGATAAACTCATCTTT.

By share, this clone counts as medium-sized. V is TRDV2 and J is TRDJ3; 12 bases map to TRDD3. Germline lookup yields CDR1 GEAIGNYY and CDR2 EKD. J lost 3 bases, V lost 3 bases, and 17 bases had no gene match. The CDR3 is 22 amino acids. The CDR3 here is CACDSMRSVLGDTNWDTRQMFF. Here the CDR3 DNA reads TGTGCCTGTGACTCAATGAGGAGTGTACTGGGGGATACAAACTGGGACACCCGACAGATGTTTTTC.

This clone is labeled as large. The same CDR3 arises from other DNA sequences in this sample as well. The chain links TRDV2 to TRDJ1; 9 positions agree with TRDD3. V shed 0 bases, J shed 1 base, and the junction held 11 bases outside the gene matches. The germline V gene has CDR1 GEAIGNYY and CDR2 EKD. There are 18 residues in the CDR3. CDR3 amino acids: CACDTVSKLGESTDKLIF. CDR3 sequence (DNA): TGTGCCTGTGACACCGTCTCGAAACTGGGGGAGAGCACCGATAAACTCATCTTT.

A note on this clone: Given a far larger clone just one base away, this is likely a sequencing read error. This chain connects TRDV2 to TRDJ1; possible D gene TRDD3, 7 bases. From germline, CDR1 is GEAIGNYY and CDR2 EKD. The CDR3 length is 20 residues. CDR3 bases: TGTGCCTGTGACACCCTTTCCTCCCTTCCCCTGGGGGCCCACACCGATACACTCATCTTT. Translating it yields CACDTLSSLPLGAHTDTLIF.

The sample holds a few counts of this clone. A far more abundant clone sits one base away, making this likely a read error. CDR3 bases: TGTGCCTGTGACTTACTGGGGGATTTGACAGCACAACTCTTCTTT. Translating gives CACDLLGDLTAQLFF. This chain uses TRDV2 with TRDJ2, with TRDD3 matching over 9 bases. The CDR3 sequence is 15 residues long. Germline V gives CDR1 GEAIGNYY, CDR2 EKD. V dropped 3 bases and J dropped 1; count of bases not matched to a gene: 2.

This clone was observed a handful of times. TCRdb lists the protein of a much larger clone for this DNA, which differs at residue 8, so this is likely a read error; the protein given here is translated from the DNA itself. The chain couples TRDV2 to TRDJ1; tentative D call: TRDD3 (6 bases). The germline V and J ends were trimmed by 3 bases and 2 bases, with 15 bases remaining between them. This CDR3 region has 15 residues. Germline-derived CDR1 and CDR2 are GEAIGNYY and EKD. Written as DNA, the CDR3 is TGTGCCTGTGACTCCCTGGGGAATACAACCGATAAACTCATCTTT. Amino acid sequence: CACDSLGNTTDKLIF.

As for this clone: The likely explanation is a read error, given a far larger clone one base away. The same CDR3 is also encoded by other DNA sequences in this sample. The chain joins TRDV2 to TRDJ1; 7 nucleotides match TRDD3. The CDR3 length is 15 residues. Germline CDR1 is GEAIGNYY and CDR2 is EKD. Trimming at V came to 2 bases and at J to 0 bases, leaving 5 bases not matched to a gene. The CDR3 DNA reads as TGTGCCTGTGACAAATTGGGGGAGTACACCGATAAACTCATCTTT. Protein sequence: CACDKLGEYTDKLIF.

A few counts support this clone. A far larger clone is one nucleotide away, so this likely arose from a read error. The V gene is TRDV2, the J gene TRDJ1, with 8 nucleotides matching TRDD3. The V gene's germline CDR1 is GEAIGNYY and CDR2 EKD. Unmatched junction bases numbered 10, after V lost 4 bases and J lost 1 base. The CDR3 totals 16 residues. CDR3 amino acids: CACDLLGAQCTDKLIF. The CDR3 DNA reads TGTGCCTGTGATTTACTGGGGGCTCAGTGCACCGATAAACTCATCTTT.

This clone was picked up a small number of times. TCRdb's protein for this DNA is that of a much larger clone and differs from the translation at residue 6, likely a read error; the protein shown is the DNA translation. CDR3 protein: CACDTTGGDPGDTTKPLIF. The CDR3 DNA is TGTGCCTGTGACACCACGGGCGGGGATCCCGGGGATACTACCAAACCCCTGATCTTT. The chain combines TRDV2 with TRDJ4, with TRDD3 identical over 8 bases. The length of the CDR3 is 19 residues. With 0 bases clipped from V and 4 bases from J, the junction kept 21 bases outside the gene matches. Germline V gene lookup returns CDR1 GEAIGNYY and CDR2 EKD.

With regard to this clone: A far larger clone lies a single base away; this is likely a read error. Other DNA sequences of this sample code for an identical CDR3. The chain is built from TRDV2 and TRDJ1; D call uncertain. The CDR3 consists of 15 residues. The germline gives CDR1 GEAIGNYY, CDR2 EKD. The CDR3 is CACDTVTRGTDKLIF. DNA for the CDR3: TGTGCCTGTGACACCGTTACTAGGGGCACCGATAAGCTCATCTTT.

This chain joins TRDV2 and TRDJ1, with 7 positions matching TRDD3. The CDR3 totals 14 residues. Trimming took 4 bases from V and 3 from J; bases not matched to a gene: 7. Germline V gene data show CDR1 as GEAIGNYY and CDR2 as EKD. The CDR3 protein is CACDLLGTSDKLIF. CDR3 sequence (DNA): TGTGCCTGTGATTTACTGGGGACCTCCGATAAACTCATCTTT.

This clone has more than one count but fewer than ten. The translation of this DNA and the TCRdb protein of a much larger clone differ at residue 4, probably owing to a read error; the protein shown here is translated from the DNA. Other DNA sequences in the sample encode the same CDR3. V and J are TRDV2 and TRDJ3, with no clear D. Germline values: CDR1 GEAIGNYY, CDR2 EKD. This CDR3 is built from 18 residues. The DNA of the CDR3 is TGTGCCTGTGGCACCGTAGACCCTAGCTCCTGGGACACCCGACAGATGTTTTTC. It is translated as CACGTVDPSSWDTRQMFF.

In its sample, this clone was seen a few times. This likely traces to a read error, being one base from a far larger clone. Other nucleotide sequences in the sample specify the same CDR3. The V call is TRDV2, the J call TRDJ3, with 12 bases matching TRDD3. Trimming took 3 bases from V and 1 from J; bases not matched to a gene: 15. Germline lookup yields CDR1 GEAIGNYY and CDR2 EKD. This CDR3 spans 22 amino acids. In DNA form, the CDR3 reads TGTGCCTGTGACCAACCCCCACTGGGGGATACTACTCTTTCCTGGGACACCCGACAGATGTTTTTC. It encodes CACDQPPLGDTTLSWDTRQMFF.

Only a few counts were recorded for this clone. It differs at one base from a far larger clone, so likely a read error. The sample contains more than one DNA sequence encoding this CDR3. The chain has TRDV2 and TRDJ1, with 7 bases lining up with TRDD3. This CDR3 contains 14 residues. V trimming: 2 bases; J trimming: 3 bases; junction bases outside the gene matches: 5. CDR1 and CDR2 from the germline V gene are GEAIGNYY and EKD. CDR3 bases: TGTGCCTGTGACATCTTGGGGGAGGCCGATAAACTCATCTTT. Its protein product is CACDILGEADKLIF.

With regard to this clone: This sequence is one base from a far larger clone and is likely a read error. This sample includes further DNA sequences coding for the same CDR3. This chain joins TRDV2 and TRDJ3; D call uncertain. There are 18 residues in the CDR3. Germline V CDR1 and CDR2: GEAIGNYY, EKD. V was clipped by 0 bases and J by 1 base, with 12 bases between them. The CDR3 DNA reads as TGTGCCTGTGACACCTTAAGTGGCAGTTCCTGGGACACCCGACAGATGTTTTTC. Translating it yields CACDTLSGSSWDTRQMFF.

This clone was seen just once. V gene TRDV2 combines with J gene TRDJ3; D is unresolved. Looked up from germline, CDR1 is GEAIGNYY and CDR2 is EKD. V lost 2 bases and J lost 0, with 16 bases in between. This CDR3 has 19 amino acids. The DNA of the CDR3 is TGTGCCTGTGACAGGATTGTGGCAGGAAGCTCCTGGGACACCCGACAGATGTTTTTC. It yields the protein CACDRIVAGSSWDTRQMFF.

This clone was detected only a few times. TCRdb pairs this DNA with a much larger clone's protein that differs at residue 14, likely a read error; the protein shown was translated from the DNA. The CDR3 DNA reads TGTGCCTGTGACTTCGTACTGGGGGATAAGTGGGAACTCACCTTT. Its translation is CACDFVLGDKWELTF. The chain couples TRDV2 to TRDJ1, with TRDD3 matching over 11 bases. This CDR3 contains 15 residues. In germline, CDR1 is GEAIGNYY, CDR2 EKD.

The sample holds a few counts of this clone. The mismatch at residue 12 between this DNA's translation and the TCRdb protein of a much larger clone likely reflects a read error; the protein shown is translated from the DNA. The rearrangement links TRDV2 to TRDJ1, with 8 positions matching TRDD3. Per the germline V gene, CDR1 is GEAIGNYY and CDR2 is EKD. This CDR3 is 16 amino acids long. CDR3 amino acids: CACDTYWGPDTGKLIF. The CDR3 region has the DNA TGTGCCTGTGACACGTACTGGGGGCCCGACACCGGTAAACTCATCTTT.

This clone ranks as medium-sized (0.01 to 0.1%). The J gene is TRDJ3, the V gene TRDV2, with TRDD3 identical over 8 bases. The CDR3 is 19 amino acids. Germline V gives CDR1 GEAIGNYY, CDR2 EKD. After removal of 3 bases from V and 1 base from J, the junction contained 10 bases not matched to a gene. CDR3 nucleotides: TGTGCCTGTGACCCTACTGGGGGTTCAAGGTCCTGGGACACCCGACAGATGTTTTTC. Its translation is CACDPTGGSRSWDTRQMFF.

This clone was detected a few times. A read error is the likely source, as a far larger clone sits one nucleotide away. The sample has other DNA sequences that encode this CDR3 too. The genes are TRDV2 and TRDJ1; unclear D gene. The CDR3 length is 17 residues. Germline CDR1 and CDR2: GEAIGNYY and EKD. In nucleotides, the CDR3 is TGTGCCTGTGACACCCTAATAACCTCCAATTACACCGATAAACTCATTTTT. As protein: CACDTLITSNYTDKLIF.

This clone is medium-sized. This likely traces to a read error, being one base from a far larger clone. This sequence joins TRDV1 and TRDJ1, with 10 nucleotides matching TRDD3. CDR1 and CDR2 (germline): TSWWSYY, QGS. V trimming: 2 bases; J trimming: 1 base; junction bases outside the gene matches: 22. CDR3 length: 22 residues. The CDR3 sequence: CALGESPVSYYWGIRGTDKLIF. In DNA form, the CDR3 reads TGTGCTCTTGGGGAAAGCCCCGTATCTTATTACTGGGGGATCAGGGGCACCGATAAACTCATCTTT.

This clone was counted a few times. A far more abundant clone sits one base away, making this likely a read error. Other DNA sequences within the sample encode an identical CDR3. CDR3 DNA: TGTGCCTGTGACACGTACTGGGGGCCTGACACCGATAAACTCATCTTT. Translating it yields CACDTYWGPDTDKLIF. The chain combines TRDV2 with TRDJ1, with 8 bases aligning to TRDD3. CDR1 is GEAIGNYY, CDR2 EKD, per germline. With 1 base clipped from V and 0 bases from J, the junction kept 6 bases outside the gene matches. The CDR3 runs to 16 residues.

This clone was counted a few times. A far larger clone is one nucleotide away, so this likely arose from a read error. Other DNA sequences in the sample encode the same CDR3. CDR3 nucleotide sequence: TGTGCCTGCGACACCGTTGGGTCGAAAGGTGGTAAACTCATCTTT. It yields the protein CACDTVGSKGGKLIF. The V gene is TRDV2, the J gene TRDJ1; D unresolved. CDR1 is GEAIGNYY, CDR2 EKD, per germline. The length of the CDR3 is 15 residues.